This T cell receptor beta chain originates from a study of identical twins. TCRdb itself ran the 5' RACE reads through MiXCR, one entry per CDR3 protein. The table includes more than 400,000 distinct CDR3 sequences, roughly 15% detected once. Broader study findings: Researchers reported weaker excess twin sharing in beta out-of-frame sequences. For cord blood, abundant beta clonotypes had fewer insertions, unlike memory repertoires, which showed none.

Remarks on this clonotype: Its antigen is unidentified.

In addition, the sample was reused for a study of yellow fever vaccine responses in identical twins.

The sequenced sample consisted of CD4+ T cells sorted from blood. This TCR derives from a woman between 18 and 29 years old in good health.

The CDR3 DNA reads as TGTGCCAGTAGTATAGCACAGAACACTGAAGCTTTCTTT. Residues: CASSIAQNTEAFF. The V call is TRBV19, the J call TRBJ1-1; D is undetermined. Trimming left V 1 base short and J 1 base short, with 4 bases between. The CDR3 extends over 13 amino acids. Germline V gene data show CDR1 as LNHDA and CDR2 as SQIVND (reference sequence).